Below, 10 T cell receptor beta chains from the same sample are listed, as sequenced in a study of blood T cell repertoires in COVID-19. TCRdb keeps only in-frame clones here, not all; method: immunoSEQ multiplex PCR. The repertoire has 91,000 or so clones, more than 75% of them found once; the top ten carry 5.5% to 7.5%. Sequencing used peripheral blood. These receptors all come from a man aged 50 or older with active or convalescent COVID-19.

This clone was detected a few times. The gene calls are TRBV28 and TRBJ2-7; D gene uncertain. Trimming pared 7 bases from V and 2 bases from J, leaving 12 bases between. The length of the CDR3 is 13 residues. Per the germline V gene, CDR1 is MDHEN and CDR2 is SYDVKM. As DNA, the CDR3 is TGTGCCAGCACTCGGTCATCCCCCTACGAGCAGTACGTC. It is translated as CASTRSSPYEQYV.

This rearrangement joins TRBV28 to TRBJ2-7; TRBD1 aligns across 7 bases. Germline V gene data show CDR1 as MDHEN and CDR2 as SYDVKM. The CDR3 length is 15 residues. Trimming removed 5 bases from V and 2 bases from J; junction bases left unmatched: 9. CDR3 DNA sequence: TGTGCCAGCAGTCCCGGGACAGTAGGGGCCTACGAGCAGTACGTC. Encoded protein: CASSPGTVGAYEQYV.

The rearrangement uses TRBV6-6 and TRBJ2-7; D not certain. There are 11 residues in the CDR3. Trimming left V 4 bases short and J 3 bases short, with 4 bases between. From germline, CDR1 is MNHNY and CDR2 SVGAGI (reference sequence). The CDR3 nucleotides are TGTGCCAGCAGTTCCATCTACGAGCAGTACTTC. This encodes CASSSIYEQYF.

The chain carries TRBV4-1 and TRBJ2-7; D gene ambiguous. From germline, CDR1 is MGHRA and CDR2 YSYEKL. V was clipped by 3 bases and J by 0 bases, with 6 bases between them. The CDR3 runs 13 residues. The CDR3 sequence is CASSQGPSYEQYF. Here the CDR3 DNA reads TGCGCCAGCAGCCAGGGCCCCTCCTACGAGCAGTACTTC.

The genes are TRBV28 and TRBJ1-6; TRBD1 aligns across 8 bases. V shed 4 bases, J shed 9 bases, and the junction held 8 bases outside the gene matches. The CDR3 extends over 15 amino acids. Germline values: CDR1 MDHEN, CDR2 SYDVKM. Here the CDR3 DNA reads TGTGCCAGCAGTTCCCCTGGGACAGGCCTTTCACCCCTCCACTTT. Its translation is CASSSPGTGLSPLHF. Looking up the rest from reference TRBV28 and TRBJ1-6 gives the full variable domain: DVKVTQSSRYLVKRTGEKVFLECVQDMDHENMFWYRQDPGLGLRLIYFSYDVKMKEKGDIPEGYSVSREKKERFSLILESASTNQTSMYLCASSSPGTGLSPLHFGNGTRLTVT.

V and J are TRBV5-5 and TRBJ1-1; no clear D. V gave up 6 bases and J gave up 0 bases, with 12 bases separating them. The length of the CDR3 is 14 residues. The germline V gene has CDR1 SGHKS and CDR2 YYEKEE (reference sequence). The CDR3 protein is CASIVREVNTEAFF. The CDR3 DNA reads TGTGCCAGCATCGTCCGGGAAGTGAACACTGAAGCTTTCTTT.

The CDR3 sequence is CASSSLGGRGNQPQHF. The CDR3 nucleotides read TGTGCCAGCAGTTCTCTGGGGGGAAGGGGCAATCAGCCCCAGCATTTT. The J gene is TRBJ1-5, the V gene TRBV28; a weak D match, TRBD1 (5 bases). Germline V gene data show CDR1 as MDHEN and CDR2 as SYDVKM. The CDR3 covers 16 residues. The V end lost 4 bases, the J end lost 2 bases, and 15 bases lay between the germline ends. Full variable domain (rest looked up from reference TRBV28 and TRBJ1-5): DVKVTQSSRYLVKRTGEKVFLECVQDMDHENMFWYRQDPGLGLRLIYFSYDVKMKEKGDIPEGYSVSREKKERFSLILESASTNQTSMYLCASSSLGGRGNQPQHFGDGTRLSIL.

This clone was counted once. This sequence joins TRBV6-2 or TRBV6-3 and TRBJ1-6; D is ambiguous. The CDR3 is 14 residues long. V lost 5 bases to trimming and J lost 7 bases, with 12 bases between them. Germline lookup yields CDR1 MNHEY and CDR2 SVGEGT. The DNA of the CDR3 is TGTGCCAGCAGTCCGGGTCCTGAGAATTCACCCCTCCACTTT. Translation gives CASSPGPENSPLHF.

The rearrangement uses TRBV3-1 (or the pseudogene TRBV3-2) and TRBJ1-6, with D unclear. The CDR3 spans 13 residues. Germline CDR1 reads LGHDT; CDR2 reads YNNKEL (reference sequence). Trimming took 5 bases from V and 7 from J, leaving 9 bases between them. The CDR3 region has the DNA TGTGCCAGCAGCTATGCGCTCAATTCACCCCTCCACTTT. Protein: CASSYALNSPLHF.

This clone appeared once. DNA of the CDR3: TGCAGCGTTGTTAACTCCCAAGAGACCCAGTACTTC. It yields the protein CSVVNSQETQYF. The chain recombines TRBV29-1 with TRBJ2-5; D ambiguous. Germline values: CDR1 SQVTM, CDR2 ANQGSEA. The CDR3 is made up of 12 amino acids. The V end lost 4 bases, the J end lost 1 base, and 7 bases lay between the germline ends.